The subject of this entry is one T cell receptor (beta chain). The Seattle site enrolled patients during active infection and followed them longitudinally. The source of the sample is a study of blood T cell repertoires in COVID-19. Study overall: The United States, Italy and Spain were the sources of the acute and convalescent COVID-19 samples.

Sequencing was performed with immunoSEQ multiplex PCR; in TCRdb, only in-frame clones are kept and a portion is missing. Of approximately 93,000 clones listed, 74% are singletons. The CDR3 consists of 13 residues. Germline CDR1 SQVTM, CDR2 ANQGSEA. The J segment lost 1 base and the V segment lost 7 bases, leaving 6 bases of the junction unmatched. J is TRBJ1-1 and V is TRBV29-1; 7 positions match TRBD1. This TCR derives from a man between 65 and 85 years old with COVID-19, enrolled during active disease. The source material was peripheral blood. The DNA of the CDR3 is TGCAGCGCCGCGGGACAGCAGAACACTGAAGCTTTCTTT. This encodes CSAAGQQNTEAFF.